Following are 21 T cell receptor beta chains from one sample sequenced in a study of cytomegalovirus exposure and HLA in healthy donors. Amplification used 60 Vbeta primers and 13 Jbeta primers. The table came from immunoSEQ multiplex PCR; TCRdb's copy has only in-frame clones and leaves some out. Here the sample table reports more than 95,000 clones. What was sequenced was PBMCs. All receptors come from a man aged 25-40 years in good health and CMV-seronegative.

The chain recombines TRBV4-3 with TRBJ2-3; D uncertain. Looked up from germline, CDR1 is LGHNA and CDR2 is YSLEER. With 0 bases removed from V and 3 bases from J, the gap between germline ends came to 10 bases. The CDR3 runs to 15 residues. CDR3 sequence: CASSQEFERTDTQYF. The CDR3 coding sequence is TGCGCCAGCAGCCAAGAGTTCGAGAGGACAGATACGCAGTATTTT.

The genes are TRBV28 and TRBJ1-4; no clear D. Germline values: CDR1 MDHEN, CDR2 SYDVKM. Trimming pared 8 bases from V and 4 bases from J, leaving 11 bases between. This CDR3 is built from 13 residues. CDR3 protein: CASGGQINEKLFF. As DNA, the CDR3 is TGTGCCAGCGGCGGGCAGATTAATGAAAAACTGTTTTTT.

The CDR3 bases are TGTGCCAGTAGTATAGGGTCCCAACCGAGCTCCTACAATGAGCAGTTCTTC. As protein: CASSIGSQPSSYNEQFF. The rearrangement joins TRBV19 to TRBJ2-1; D gene ambiguous. Germline CDR1 reads LNHDA; CDR2 reads SQIVND (reference sequence). The length of the CDR3 is 17 residues. V lost 1 base and J 0 bases, leaving 13 bases between the germline ends.

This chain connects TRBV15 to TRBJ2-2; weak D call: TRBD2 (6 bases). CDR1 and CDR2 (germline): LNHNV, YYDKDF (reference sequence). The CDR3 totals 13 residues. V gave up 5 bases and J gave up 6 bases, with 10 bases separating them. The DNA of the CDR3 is TGTGCCACCAGCGCCTCTAGCGCCGGGGAGCTGTTTTTT. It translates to CATSASSAGELFF.

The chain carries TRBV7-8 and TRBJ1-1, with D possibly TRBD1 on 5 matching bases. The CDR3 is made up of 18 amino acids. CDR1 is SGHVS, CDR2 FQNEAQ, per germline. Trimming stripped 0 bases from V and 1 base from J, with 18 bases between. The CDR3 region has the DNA TGTGCCAGCAGCTTAGCTCGATTCAGGGTTTCCCGGAACACTGAAGCTTTCTTT. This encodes CASSLARFRVSRNTEAFF.

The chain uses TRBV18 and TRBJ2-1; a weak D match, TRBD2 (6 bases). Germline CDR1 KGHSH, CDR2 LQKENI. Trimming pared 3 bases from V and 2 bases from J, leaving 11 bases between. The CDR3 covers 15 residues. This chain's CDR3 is CASSPLGGTYNEQFF. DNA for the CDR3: TGTGCCAGCTCACCTTTGGGGGGTACCTACAATGAGCAGTTCTTC.

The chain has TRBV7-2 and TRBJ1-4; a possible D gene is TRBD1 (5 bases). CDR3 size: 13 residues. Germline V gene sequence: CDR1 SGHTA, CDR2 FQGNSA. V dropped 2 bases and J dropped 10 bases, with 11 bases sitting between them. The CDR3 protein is CASSLNGRGKLFF. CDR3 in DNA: TGTGCCAGCAGCTTAAATGGGAGGGGAAAACTGTTTTTT. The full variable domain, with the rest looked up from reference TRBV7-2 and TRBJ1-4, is GAGVSQSPSNKVTEKGKDVELRCDPISGHTALYWYRQSLGQGLEFLIYFQGNSAPDKSGLPSDRFSAERTGGSVSTLTIQRTQQEDSAVYLCASSLNGRGKLFFGSGTQLSVL.

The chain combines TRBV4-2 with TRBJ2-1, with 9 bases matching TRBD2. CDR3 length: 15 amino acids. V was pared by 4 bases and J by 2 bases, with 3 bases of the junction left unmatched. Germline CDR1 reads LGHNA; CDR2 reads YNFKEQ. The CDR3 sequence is CASSPRLAAYNEQFF. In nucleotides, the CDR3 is TGTGCCAGCAGCCCCCGACTAGCGGCCTACAATGAGCAGTTCTTC.

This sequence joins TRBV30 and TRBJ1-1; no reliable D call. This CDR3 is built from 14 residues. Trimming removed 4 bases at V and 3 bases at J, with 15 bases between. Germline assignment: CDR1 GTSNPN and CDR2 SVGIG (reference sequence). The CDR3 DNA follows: TGTGCCTGGACCCTTAGGAGTGATCACACTGAAGCTTTCTTT. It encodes CAWTLRSDHTEAFF.

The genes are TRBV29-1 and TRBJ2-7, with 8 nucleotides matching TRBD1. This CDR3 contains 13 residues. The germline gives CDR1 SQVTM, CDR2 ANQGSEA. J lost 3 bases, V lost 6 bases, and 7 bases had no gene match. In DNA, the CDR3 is TGCAGCGTCTCGACAGGGGCTAACTACGAGCAGTACTTC. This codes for CSVSTGANYEQYF.

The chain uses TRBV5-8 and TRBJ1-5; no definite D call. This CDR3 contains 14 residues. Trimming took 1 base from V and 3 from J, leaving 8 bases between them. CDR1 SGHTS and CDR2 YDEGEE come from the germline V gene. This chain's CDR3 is CASSLRRNNQPQHF. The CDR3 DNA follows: TGTGCCAGCAGCTTGCGCAGAAACAATCAGCCCCAGCATTTT.

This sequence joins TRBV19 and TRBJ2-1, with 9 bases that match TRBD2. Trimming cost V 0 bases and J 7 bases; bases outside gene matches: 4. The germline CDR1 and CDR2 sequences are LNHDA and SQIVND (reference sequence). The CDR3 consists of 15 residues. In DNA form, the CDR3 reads TGTGCCAGTAGTATAGAGGGACTAGCAAGGAATGAGCAGTTCTTC. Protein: CASSIEGLARNEQFF.

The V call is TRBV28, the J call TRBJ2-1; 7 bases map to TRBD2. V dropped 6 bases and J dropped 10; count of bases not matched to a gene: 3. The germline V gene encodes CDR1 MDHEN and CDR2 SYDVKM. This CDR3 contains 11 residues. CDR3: CASRTAGEQFF. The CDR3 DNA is TGTGCCAGCAGGACAGCGGGGGAGCAGTTCTTC.

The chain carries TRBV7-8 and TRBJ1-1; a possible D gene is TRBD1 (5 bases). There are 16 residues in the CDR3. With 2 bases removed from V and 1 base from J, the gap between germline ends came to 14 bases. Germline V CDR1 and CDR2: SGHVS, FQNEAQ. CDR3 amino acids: CASSLFRGVPNTEAFF. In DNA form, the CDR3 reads TGTGCCAGCAGCTTATTTCGGGGGGTCCCGAACACTGAAGCTTTCTTT.

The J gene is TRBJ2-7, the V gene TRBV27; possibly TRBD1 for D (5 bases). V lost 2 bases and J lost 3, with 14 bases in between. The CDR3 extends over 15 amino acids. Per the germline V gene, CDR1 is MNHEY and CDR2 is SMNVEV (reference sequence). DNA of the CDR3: TGTGCCAGCAGTTTAAGGGGTCGGCAGTTCTACGAGCAGTACTTC. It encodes CASSLRGRQFYEQYF.

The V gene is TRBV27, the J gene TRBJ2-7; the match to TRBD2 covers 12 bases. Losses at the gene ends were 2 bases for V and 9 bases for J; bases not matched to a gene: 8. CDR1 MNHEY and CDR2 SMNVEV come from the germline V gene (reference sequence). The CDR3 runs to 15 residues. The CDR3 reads CASSLQPSGRVGQYF. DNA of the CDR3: TGTGCCAGCAGTTTACAGCCTAGCGGGAGGGTCGGGCAGTACTTC.

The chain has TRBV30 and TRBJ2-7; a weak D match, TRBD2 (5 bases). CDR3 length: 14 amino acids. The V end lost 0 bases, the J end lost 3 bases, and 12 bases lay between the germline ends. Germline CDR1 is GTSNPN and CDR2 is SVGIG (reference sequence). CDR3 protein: CAWSVPRGYYEQYF. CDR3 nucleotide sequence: TGTGCCTGGAGTGTACCGCGAGGGTACTACGAGCAGTACTTC.

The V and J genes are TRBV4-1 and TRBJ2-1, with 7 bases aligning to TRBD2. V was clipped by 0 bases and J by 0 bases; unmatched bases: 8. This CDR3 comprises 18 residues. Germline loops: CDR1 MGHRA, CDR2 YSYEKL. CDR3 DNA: TGCGCCAGCAGCCAAGATACTCGCGGGAGAAACTCCTACAATGAGCAGTTCTTC. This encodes CASSQDTRGRNSYNEQFF.

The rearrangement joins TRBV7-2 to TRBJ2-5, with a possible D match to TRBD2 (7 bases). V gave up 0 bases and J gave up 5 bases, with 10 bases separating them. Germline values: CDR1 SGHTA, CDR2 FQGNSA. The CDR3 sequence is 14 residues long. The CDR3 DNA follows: TGTGCCAGCAGCTTAGCCGGGGGGCGGGAGACCCAGTACTTC. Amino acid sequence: CASSLAGGRETQYF. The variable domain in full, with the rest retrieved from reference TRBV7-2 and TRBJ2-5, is GAGVSQSPSNKVTEKGKDVELRCDPISGHTALYWYRQSLGQGLEFLIYFQGNSAPDKSGLPSDRFSAERTGGSVSTLTIQRTQQEDSAVYLCASSLAGGRETQYFGPGTRLLVL.

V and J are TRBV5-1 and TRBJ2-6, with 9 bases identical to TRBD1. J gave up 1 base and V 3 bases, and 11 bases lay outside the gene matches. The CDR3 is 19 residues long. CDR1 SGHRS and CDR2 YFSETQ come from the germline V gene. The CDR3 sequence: CASSSLSGQGRSGANVLTF. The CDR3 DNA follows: TGCGCCAGCAGCTCGCTCTCGGGACAGGGTCGGTCTGGGGCCAACGTCCTGACTTTC.

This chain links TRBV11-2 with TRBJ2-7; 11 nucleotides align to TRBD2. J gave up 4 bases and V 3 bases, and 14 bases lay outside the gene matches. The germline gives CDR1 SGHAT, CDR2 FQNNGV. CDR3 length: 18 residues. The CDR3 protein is CASSFFPPGLAGGYEQYF. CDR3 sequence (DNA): TGTGCCAGCAGCTTTTTCCCCCCGGGGCTAGCGGGAGGTTACGAGCAGTACTTC.